These T cell receptor beta chains were read from a single sample in a study of cytomegalovirus exposure and HLA in healthy donors. TCRdb's table, derived via immunoSEQ multiplex PCR, lists solely in-frame clones and lacks some. The data contain 120,000 to 150,000 clones, approximately 79% of them singletons. The sequenced sample consisted of PBMCs. These receptors were collected from a woman between 25 and 40 years old in good health and CMV-seronegative. Each CDR3 is given with its conserved first and last residue. D genes are given only for firm matches. Where a row states a size, it is once, few, many or the class of an expanded clone; other rows omit it.

v_call	j_call	d_call	clone_size	cdr3_nt	cdr3_aa
TRBV5-1	TRBJ2-5	TRBD2	.	TGCGCCAGCAGCTCGATAAGCGGGAGGGAAGAGACCCAGTACTTC	CASSSISGREETQYF
TRBV5-4	TRBJ2-7	TRBD1	.	TGTGCCAGCAGCAGGACAGGGGTCTCCTACGAGCAGTACTTC	CASSRTGVSYEQYF
TRBV6-1	TRBJ2-7	.	few	TGTGCCAGCAGTGCGACAGCTCAGTACTTC	CASSATAQYF
TRBV19	TRBJ1-2	.	.	TGTGCCAGTAGTAGCGGGCCCCGGGGCTATGGCTACACCTTC	CASSSGPRGYGYTF
TRBV6-6	TRBJ1-1	TRBD1	few	TGTGCCAGCAGTTCAAAATACAGGGGACCAAACACTGAAGCTTTCTTT	CASSSKYRGPNTEAFF
TRBV19	TRBJ2-7	.	once	TGTGCCAGTAGTATTTCCGGGAGCGGCGAGCAGTACTTC	CASSISGSGEQYF
TRBV18	TRBJ2-7	.	.	TGTGCCAGCTCACCATTTAACAGGGATGGGGAGCAGTACTTC	CASSPFNRDGEQYF
TRBV5-1	TRBJ1-5	.	.	TGCGCCAGCAGCTTGGGTCCCCAACAGCCCCAGCATTTT	CASSLGPQQPQHF
TRBV5-1	TRBJ1-1	.	few	TGCGCCAGCAGCTGGGACATACTAAACACTGAAGCTTTCTTT	CASSWDILNTEAFF
TRBV7-3	TRBJ2-2	.	.	TGTGCCAGCAGCCGGCTCGGACTGAACACCGGGGAGCTGTTTTTT	CASSRLGLNTGELFF
TRBV27	TRBJ1-2	.	.	TGTGCCAGCAGGAAGGGGATTGAACCTGGCTACACCTTC	CASRKGIEPGYTF
TRBV19	TRBJ1-1	TRBD1	.	TGTGCCAGCAAGACAGGGTCGAGTGAAGCTTTCTTT	CASKTGSSEAFF
TRBV27	TRBJ2-5	TRBD2	.	TGTGCCAGCAGTCCCTCCGGGACTAGCCTGTGGGAGCAGTACTTC	CASSPSGTSLWEQYF
TRBV6-1	TRBJ2-2	.	.	TGTGCCAGCAGTGGTCAACTGTTAAACACCGGGGAGCTGTTTTTT	CASSGQLLNTGELFF
TRBV4-1	TRBJ2-7	TRBD2	.	TGCGCCAGCAGCCAAGAGGGCGGGGGGCATCGCTACGAGCAGTACTTC	CASSQEGGGHRYEQYF
TRBV19	TRBJ1-2	TRBD1	.	TGTGCCAGTAGTATCGGGGCAGGGGGCAAGTATGGCTACACCTTC	CASSIGAGGKYGYTF
TRBV7-2	TRBJ2-5	.	.	TGTGCCAGCAGCTTGAACAGACAAGAGACCCAGTACTTC	CASSLNRQETQYF
TRBV27	TRBJ2-7	.	few	TGTGCCAGCAGTTTATCCCCCCCCCAATTCTACGAGCAGTACTTC	CASSLSPPQFYEQYF
TRBV5-1	TRBJ2-3	TRBD2	.	TGCGCCAGCAGCTTGGAAGCGACTAGCGGCACAGATACGCAGTATTTT	CASSLEATSGTDTQYF
TRBV7-2	TRBJ1-6	TRBD1	few	TGTGCCAGCAGCCTACAGGGGGATGGGAACTCACCCCTCCACTTT	CASSLQGDGNSPLHF
TRBV11-2	TRBJ1-1	TRBD1	.	TGTGCCAACAGACCTACAGGGGGCACTGAAGCTTTCTTT	CANRPTGGTEAFF
TRBV7-2	TRBJ1-2	.	once	TGTGCCAGCAGCCAGGGGTATGGCTACACCTTC	CASSQGYGYTF
TRBV10-1	TRBJ2-1	TRBD1	.	TGCGCCACCTCCAGGGGGCGCGGCAATGAGCAGTTCTTC	CATSRGRGNEQFF
TRBV4-1	TRBJ2-5	TRBD1	.	TGCGCCAGCTTAACAGAGTCACAGGGGGCCGAGACCCAGTACTTC	CASLTESQGAETQYF
TRBV30	TRBJ2-7	.	.	TGTGCCTGGAGGGGTGTGGAGGAGCAGTACTTC	CAWRGVEEQYF
TRBV10-3	TRBJ2-4	TRBD1	.	TGTGCCATCGGACCGGGACAGGGGAGTGGAAACATTCAGTACTTC	CAIGPGQGSGNIQYF
TRBV10-1	TRBJ2-2	.	.	TGCGCCAGCAGTGACAGGGATCCCGGGGAGCTGTTTTTT	CASSDRDPGELFF
TRBV19	TRBJ1-1	.	once	TGTGCCAGTAGTATCGGGAAGGCATACACTGAAGCTTTCTTT	CASSIGKAYTEAFF
TRBV9	TRBJ2-5	TRBD2	.	TGTGCCAGCAGCTCAAGTCCCGGGGCAGCGGGAAAAGAGACCCAGTACTTC	CASSSSPGAAGKETQYF
TRBV29-1	TRBJ1-2	.	many	TGCAGCGGCGAACAGCCGGGGTATGGCTACACCTTC	CSGEQPGYGYTF
TRBV7-6	TRBJ2-5	.	.	TGTGCCAGCAGCTTGAAAAGGGTGGAGGGGGAGACCCAGTACTTC	CASSLKRVEGETQYF
TRBV28	TRBJ2-1	.	once	TGTGCCGGACGGAAAGGGGGAGGGCTATACAATGAGCAGTTCTTC	CAGRKGGGLYNEQFF
TRBV7-2	TRBJ1-3	.	.	TGTGCCAGCAGCACGCAGGGAGGAGGAAACACCATATATTTT	CASSTQGGGNTIYF
TRBV19	TRBJ2-1	TRBD1	many	TGTGCCAGTAGTCTTGGACAGGAGTACAATGAGCAGTTCTTC	CASSLGQEYNEQFF
TRBV19	TRBJ2-7	.	.	TGTGCCAGTAGTATAACAGGGAACTCCTACGAGCAGTACTTC	CASSITGNSYEQYF
TRBV5-1	TRBJ1-1	TRBD1	.	TGCGCCAGCAGCTCGCAGGGGGTGAACACTGAAGCTTTCTTT	CASSSQGVNTEAFF
TRBV7-9	TRBJ2-3	TRBD2	once	TGTGCCAGCAGCTATCTAGCGGGCCTAGGGGCAGATACGCAGTATTTT	CASSYLAGLGADTQYF
TRBV5-1	TRBJ2-6	TRBD1	.	TGCGCCAGCAGCTTGGAGGGGACAGGGGCCCCTGGGGCCAACGTCCTGACTTTC	CASSLEGTGAPGANVLTF
TRBV19	TRBJ1-2	.	once	TGTGCCAGTAGTACCAGGAACTATGGCTACACCTTC	CASSTRNYGYTF
TRBV5-5	TRBJ1-1	.	.	TGTGCCAGCAGCCCGAGCCTGAGCGGGACGAACACTGAAGCTTTCTTT	CASSPSLSGTNTEAFF